This TCR beta chain was recorded in a study of blood T cell repertoires in COVID-19. As for the study in general: T cells, B-cell-depleted T cells, or PBMCs supplied cDNA or gDNA.

Germline loops: CDR1 SGHRS, CDR2 YFSETQ. The CDR3 length is 15 residues. With 4 bases clipped from V and 0 bases from J, the junction kept 6 bases outside the gene matches. TCRdb's table, derived via immunoSEQ multiplex PCR, lists solely in-frame clones and lacks some. The table records nearly 90,000 clones, about 91% of them present only once. This clone was seen more than once but under ten times. The chain couples TRBV5-1 to TRBJ1-1; the match to TRBD1 covers 7 bases. Sequenced sample: peripheral blood. The clonotype was recovered from a man in his sixties with acute or convalescent COVID-19. CDR3: CASSLRQGLNTEAFF. For the CDR3, the DNA is TGCGCCAGCAGCCTCCGACAGGGACTGAACACTGAAGCTTTCTTT. The variable domain in full, completed from reference TRBV5-1 and TRBJ1-1, reads KAGVTQTPRYLIKTRGQQVTLSCSPISGHRSVSWYQQTPGQGLQFLFEYFSETQRNKGNFPGRFSGRQFSNSRSEMNVSTLELGDSALYLCASSLRQGLNTEAFFGQGTRLTVV.